These T cell receptor beta chains were read from a single sample in a study of human T cells and chemical hapten exposure. Each CDR3 protein gets one entry after TCRdb re-called the RACE reads with MiXCR. In the table there are about 250,000 distinct CDR3 sequences, just under 8% of which are singletons. Specimen: whole blood, collected in connection with sensitization to the hapten diphenylcyclopropenone (DPC). These receptors were collected from a man in his late teens or twenties with alopecia areata. Some clones in this sample may be carry-over from other donors' samples. The CDR3 runs from the conserved cysteine through the conserved F or W. Fields, in order: V gene, clone size, D gene, J gene, CDR3 protein, CDR3 DNA. A D gene is named only where the DNA matches it firmly. Where a row states a size, it is once, few, many or the class of an expanded clone; other rows omit it.

TRBV7-2	-	-	TRBJ2-5	CASSLAMGGQETQYF	TGTGCCAGCAGCTTAGCGATGGGGGGTCAAGAGACCCAGTACTTC
TRBV29-1	-	-	TRBJ2-3	CSVGAASSTDTQYF	TGCAGCGTTGGGGCAGCCTCTAGCACAGATACGCAGTATTTT
TRBV7-2	few	-	TRBJ1-5	CASSLAYGQPQHF	TGTGCCAGCAGCTTAGCGTATGGCCAGCCCCAGCATTTT
TRBV7-2	few	-	TRBJ2-7	CASSLAVSLYEQYF	TGTGCCAGCAGCTTAGCTGTCAGCCTCTACGAGCAGTACTTC
TRBV6-2/TRBV6-3	-	-	TRBJ1-5	CASRGPGFQPQHF	TGTGCCAGCAGGGGACCAGGATTTCAGCCCCAGCATTTT
TRBV27	-	-	TRBJ1-1	CASTSGIRNTEAFF	TGTGCCAGCACGTCAGGGATAAGGAACACTGAAGCTTTCTTT
TRBV6-1	-	-	TRBJ1-6	CASSELILDRNNSPLHF	TGTGCCAGCAGTGAACTAATACTTGACCGAAATAATTCACCCCTCCACTTT
TRBV7-9	many	-	TRBJ1-6	CASSLEIGNSPLHF	TGTGCCAGCAGCTTAGAGATAGGGAATTCACCCCTCCACTTT
TRBV10-3	many	TRBD1	TRBJ1-1	CAISGQGLMNTEAFF	TGTGCCATCAGTGGACAGGGTTTGATGAACACTGAAGCTTTCTTT
TRBV24-1	-	TRBD1	TRBJ2-2	CATSDPRTGAETGELFF	TGTGCCACCAGTGATCCCCGGACAGGAGCTGAGACCGGGGAGCTGTTTTTT
TRBV20-1	many	-	TRBJ2-1	CSARPYNEQFF	TGCAGTGCTAGGCCGTACAATGAGCAGTTCTTC
TRBV6-2/TRBV6-3	many	TRBD1	TRBJ1-1	CASRTRQGPNTEAFF	TGTGCCAGCAGAACCAGACAGGGGCCGAACACTGAAGCTTTCTTT
TRBV12-3/TRBV12-4	few	TRBD1	TRBJ2-1	CASRGWVTGGNEQFF	TGTGCCAGCAGAGGTTGGGTGACAGGGGGCAATGAGCAGTTCTTC
TRBV7-2	-	TRBD1	TRBJ1-2	CASSFGTGASNYGYTF	TGTGCCAGCAGCTTCGGGACAGGGGCTTCAAACTATGGCTACACCTTC
TRBV5-5	-	-	TRBJ1-4	CASSPRPGSNEKLFF	TGTGCCAGCAGCCCTCGGCCAGGGTCTAATGAAAAACTGTTTTTT
TRBV7-2	few	TRBD1	TRBJ2-5	CASSLRDRGSGTQYF	TGTGCCAGCAGCTTAAGGGACAGGGGGTCGGGGACCCAGTACTTC
TRBV20-1	-	-	TRBJ1-5	CSARTRQAEVQPQHF	TGCAGTGCTAGAACCCGACAGGCGGAGGTTCAGCCCCAGCATTTT
TRBV7-9	-	-	TRBJ1-1	CASSLREKNTEAFF	TGTGCCAGCAGCTTACGGGAGAAGAACACTGAAGCTTTCTTT
TRBV28	many	-	TRBJ2-7	CASRPVRTSPYEQYF	TGTGCCAGCAGGCCCGTTAGGACAAGTCCCTACGAGCAGTACTTC
TRBV19	few	TRBD2	TRBJ2-7	CASSMFPSGGAAYEQYF	TGTGCCAGTAGTATGTTCCCTAGCGGGGGAGCGGCCTACGAGCAGTACTTC
TRBV6-5	few	TRBD2	TRBJ2-1	CASRSSGGASYNEQFF	TGTGCCAGCAGGTCTAGCGGGGGTGCTAGCTACAATGAGCAGTTCTTC
TRBV3-1	few	-	TRBJ1-5	CASSQTGPNQPQHF	TGTGCCAGCAGCCAGACAGGACCCAATCAGCCCCAGCATTTT
TRBV10-3	few	-	TRBJ1-2	CAISETILQPNINYGYTF	TGTGCCATCAGTGAGACAATTCTACAGCCCAACATTAACTATGGCTACACCTTC
TRBV6-1	-	-	TRBJ1-3	CASSHGGSGNTIYF	TGTGCCAGCAGCCATGGCGGGAGTGGAAACACCATATATTTT
TRBV7-2	-	-	TRBJ2-1	CASSLQWSSYNEQFF	TGTGCCAGCAGCTTACAGTGGAGCTCCTACAATGAGCAGTTCTTC
TRBV7-2	-	-	TRBJ1-3	CASSLGVRRIPSGNTIYF	TGTGCCAGCAGCTTAGGGGTGAGGCGTATCCCCTCTGGAAACACCATATATTTT
TRBV2	-	-	TRBJ2-2	CASNYKFTTGELFF	TGTGCCAGCAACTACAAATTTACGACCGGGGAGCTGTTTTTT
TRBV12-3/TRBV12-4	few	-	TRBJ2-2	CASRRPALNTGELFF	TGTGCCAGCAGGCGCCCAGCACTCAACACCGGGGAGCTGTTTTTT
TRBV2	few	-	TRBJ2-1	CASSARDSYNEQFF	TGTGCCTCCTCCGCACGGGACTCCTACAATGAGCAGTTCTTC
TRBV12-3/TRBV12-4	-	-	TRBJ1-1	CASSGPGDTEAFF	TGTGCCAGCAGTGGCCCGGGGGACACTGAAGCTTTCTTT
TRBV5-1	few	-	TRBJ2-3	CASSLVGGGSDTQYF	TGCGCCAGCAGCTTGGTTGGAGGGGGTTCGGATACGCAGTATTTT
TRBV7-3	-	-	TRBJ1-5	CASTNTSNQPQHF	TGTGCCAGCACGAATACGAGCAATCAGCCCCAGCATTTT
TRBV9	-	TRBD2	TRBJ2-5	CASSVGASGGWETQYF	TGTGCCAGCAGCGTAGGTGCTAGCGGGGGTTGGGAGACCCAGTACTTC
TRBV29-1	many	TRBD1	TRBJ1-2	CSVQHRGTNYGYTF	TGCAGCGTTCAACACAGGGGAACTAACTATGGCTACACCTTC
TRBV9	few	TRBD1	TRBJ1-1	CASSVGAARDRGYLIEAFF	TGTGCCAGCAGCGTAGGGGCGGCACGGGACAGGGGTTATCTGATTGAAGCTTTCTTT
TRBV6-2/TRBV6-3	few	-	TRBJ1-5	CASSQGHDKDQPQHF	TGTGCCAGCAGTCAGGGACATGATAAGGATCAGCCCCAGCATTTT
TRBV7-3	-	TRBD1	TRBJ2-2	CASSLRGQSALESTGELFF	TGTGCCAGCAGCTTACGGGGACAGTCGGCTCTGGAATCCACCGGGGAGCTGTTTTTT
TRBV5-1	-	TRBD1	TRBJ2-3	CASSRAGTGGSDTQYF	TGCGCCAGCAGCCGGGCCGGGACAGGAGGATCAGATACGCAGTATTTT
TRBV20-1	-	-	TRBJ2-3	CSARQETPRGADTQYF	TGCAGTGCTCGGCAAGAGACCCCGAGGGGCGCGGATACGCAGTATTTT
TRBV6-2/TRBV6-3	-	-	TRBJ1-5	CASRLTADNQPQHF	TGTGCCAGCAGGCTGACAGCTGACAATCAGCCCCAGCATTTT
TRBV2	few	-	TRBJ1-5	CASRVDGYQPQHF	TGTGCCAGCAGAGTTGACGGTTATCAGCCCCAGCATTTT